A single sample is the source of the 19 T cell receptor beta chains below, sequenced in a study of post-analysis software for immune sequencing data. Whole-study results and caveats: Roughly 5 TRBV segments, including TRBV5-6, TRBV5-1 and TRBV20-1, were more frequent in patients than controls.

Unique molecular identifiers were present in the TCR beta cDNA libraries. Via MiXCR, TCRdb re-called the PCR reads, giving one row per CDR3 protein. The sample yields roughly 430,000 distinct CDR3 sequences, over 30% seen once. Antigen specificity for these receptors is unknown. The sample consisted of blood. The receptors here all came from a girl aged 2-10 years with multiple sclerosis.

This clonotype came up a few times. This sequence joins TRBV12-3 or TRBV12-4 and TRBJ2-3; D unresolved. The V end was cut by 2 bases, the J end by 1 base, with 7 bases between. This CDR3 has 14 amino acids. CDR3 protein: CASSLSEGTDTQYF. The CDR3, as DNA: TGTGCCAGCAGTTTATCCGAGGGCACAGATACGCAGTATTTT.

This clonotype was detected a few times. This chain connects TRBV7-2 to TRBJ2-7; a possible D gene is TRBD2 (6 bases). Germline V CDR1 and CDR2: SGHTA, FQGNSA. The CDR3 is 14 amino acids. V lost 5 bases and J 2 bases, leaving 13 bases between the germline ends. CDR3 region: CASSHSGSAYEQYF. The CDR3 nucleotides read TGTGCCAGCAGCCACAGCGGGTCGGCCTACGAGCAGTACTTC.

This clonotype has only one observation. CDR3 sequence: CASSLFPGLAKNIQYF. The CDR3 coding sequence is TGTGCCAGCAGTTTATTTCCGGGGTTGGCCAAAAACATTCAGTACTTC. The rearrangement joins TRBV28 to TRBJ2-4; D is possibly TRBD2 (5 bases). Trimming took off 1 base at V and 1 base at J, with 11 bases between the two ends. From germline, CDR1 is MDHEN and CDR2 SYDVKM. This CDR3 is built from 16 residues.

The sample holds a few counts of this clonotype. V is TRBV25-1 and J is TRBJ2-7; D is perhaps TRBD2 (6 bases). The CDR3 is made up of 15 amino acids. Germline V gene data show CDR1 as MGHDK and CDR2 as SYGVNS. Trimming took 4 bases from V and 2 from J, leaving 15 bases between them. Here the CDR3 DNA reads TGTGCCAGCAGTGGGGACTCGGACCTTACCTACGAGCAGTACTTC. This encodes CASSGDSDLTYEQYF.

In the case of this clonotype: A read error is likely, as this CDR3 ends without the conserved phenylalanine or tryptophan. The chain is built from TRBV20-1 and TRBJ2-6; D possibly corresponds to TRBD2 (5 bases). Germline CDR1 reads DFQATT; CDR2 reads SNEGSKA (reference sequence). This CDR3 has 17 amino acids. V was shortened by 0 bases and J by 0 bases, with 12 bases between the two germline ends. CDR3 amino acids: CSAREGGSSSGANVLTC. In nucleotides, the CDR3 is TGCAGTGCTAGAGAGGGCGGGTCGAGCTCTGGGGCCAACGTCCTGACTTGC.

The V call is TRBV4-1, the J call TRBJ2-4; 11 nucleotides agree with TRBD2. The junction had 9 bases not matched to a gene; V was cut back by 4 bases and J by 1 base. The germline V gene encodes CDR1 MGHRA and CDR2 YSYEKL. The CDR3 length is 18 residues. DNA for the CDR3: TGCGCCAGCAGCCCGGGACTAGCGGCGGTCGAGGCCAAAAACATTCAGTACTTC. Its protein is CASSPGLAAVEAKNIQYF.

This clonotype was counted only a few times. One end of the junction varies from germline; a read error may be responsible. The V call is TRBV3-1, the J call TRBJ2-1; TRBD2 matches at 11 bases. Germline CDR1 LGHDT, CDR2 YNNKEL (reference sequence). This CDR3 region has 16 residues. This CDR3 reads CASSRSGLAVTNEQFF. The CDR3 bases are TGTGCCAGTAGCCGATCGGGACTAGCGGTGACCAATGAGCAGTTCTTC.

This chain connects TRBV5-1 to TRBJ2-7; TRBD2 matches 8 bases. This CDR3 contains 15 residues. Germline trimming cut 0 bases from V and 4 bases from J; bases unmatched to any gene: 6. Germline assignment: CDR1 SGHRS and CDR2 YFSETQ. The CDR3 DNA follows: TGCGCCAGCAGCTTGGTACGGGGGGGCCAGTACGAGCAGTACTTC. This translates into CASSLVRGGQYEQYF.

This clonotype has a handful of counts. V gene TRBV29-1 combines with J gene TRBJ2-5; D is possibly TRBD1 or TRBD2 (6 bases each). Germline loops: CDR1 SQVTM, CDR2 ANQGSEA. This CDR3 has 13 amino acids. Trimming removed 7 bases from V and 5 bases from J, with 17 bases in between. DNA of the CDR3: TGCAGCGCCTCGGGGGCCCCCTGGGAGACCCAGTACTTC. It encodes CSASGAPWETQYF.

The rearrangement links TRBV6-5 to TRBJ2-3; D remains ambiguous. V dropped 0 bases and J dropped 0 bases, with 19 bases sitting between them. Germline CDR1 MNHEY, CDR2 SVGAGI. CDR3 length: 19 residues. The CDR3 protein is CASSYSDASSIGSTDTQYF. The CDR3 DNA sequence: TGTGCCAGCAGTTACTCGGACGCCTCTAGTATCGGGAGCACAGATACGCAGTATTTT.

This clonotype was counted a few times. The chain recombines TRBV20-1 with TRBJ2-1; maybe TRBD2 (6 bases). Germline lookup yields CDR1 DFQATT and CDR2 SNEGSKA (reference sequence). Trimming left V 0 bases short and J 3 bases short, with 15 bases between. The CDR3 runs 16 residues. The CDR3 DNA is TGCAGTGCTAGAGATCCGAGGACTACGGTCTACAATGAGCAGTTCTTC. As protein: CSARDPRTTVYNEQFF.

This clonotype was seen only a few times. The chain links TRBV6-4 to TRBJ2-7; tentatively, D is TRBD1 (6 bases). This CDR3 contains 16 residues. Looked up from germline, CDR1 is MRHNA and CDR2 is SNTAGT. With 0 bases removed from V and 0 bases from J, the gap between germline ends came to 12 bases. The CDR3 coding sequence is TGTGCCAGCAGTGACTCGGGGCAGGGGATCTCCTACGAGCAGTACTTC. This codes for CASSDSGQGISYEQYF.

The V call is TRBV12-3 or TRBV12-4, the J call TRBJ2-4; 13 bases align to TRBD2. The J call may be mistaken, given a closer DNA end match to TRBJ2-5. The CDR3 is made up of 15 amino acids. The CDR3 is CASSPGTSGTETQYF. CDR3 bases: TGTGCCAGCAGTCCGGGGACTAGCGGGACGGAGACCCAGTACTTC.

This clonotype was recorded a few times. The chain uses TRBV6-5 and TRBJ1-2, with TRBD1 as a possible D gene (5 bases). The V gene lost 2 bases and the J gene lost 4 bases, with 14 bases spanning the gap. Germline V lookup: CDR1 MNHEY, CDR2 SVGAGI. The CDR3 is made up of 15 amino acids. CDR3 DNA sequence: TGTGCCAGCAGTTACGGGGGGGTTGACGGCTATGGCTACACCTTC. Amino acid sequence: CASSYGGVDGYGYTF.

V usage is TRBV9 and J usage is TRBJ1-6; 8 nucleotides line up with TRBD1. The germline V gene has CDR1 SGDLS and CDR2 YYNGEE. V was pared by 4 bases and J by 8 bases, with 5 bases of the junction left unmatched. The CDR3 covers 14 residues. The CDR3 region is CASSSGGAYSPLHF. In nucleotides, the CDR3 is TGTGCCAGCAGCTCAGGGGGCGCGTATTCACCCCTCCACTTT.

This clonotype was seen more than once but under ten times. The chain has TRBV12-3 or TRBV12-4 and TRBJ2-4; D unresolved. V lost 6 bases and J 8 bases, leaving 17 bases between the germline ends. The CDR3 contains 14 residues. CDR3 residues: CASRPRVGWDIQYF. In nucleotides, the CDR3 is TGTGCCAGCAGGCCCCGGGTGGGTTGGGACATTCAGTACTTC.

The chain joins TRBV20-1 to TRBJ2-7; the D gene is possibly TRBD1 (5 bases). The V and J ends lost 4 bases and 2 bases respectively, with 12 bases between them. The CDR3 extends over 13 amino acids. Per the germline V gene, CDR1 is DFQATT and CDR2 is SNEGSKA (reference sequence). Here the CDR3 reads CSAKRDSPYEQYF. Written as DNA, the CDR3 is TGCAGTGCTAAACGTGACAGCCCCTACGAGCAGTACTTC.

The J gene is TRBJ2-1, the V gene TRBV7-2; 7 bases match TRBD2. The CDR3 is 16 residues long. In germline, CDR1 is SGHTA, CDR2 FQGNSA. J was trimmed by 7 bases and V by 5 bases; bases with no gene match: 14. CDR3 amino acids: CASSPRGLGLSNEQFF. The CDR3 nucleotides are TGTGCCAGCAGCCCCAGAGGACTAGGTCTGAGTAATGAGCAGTTCTTC.

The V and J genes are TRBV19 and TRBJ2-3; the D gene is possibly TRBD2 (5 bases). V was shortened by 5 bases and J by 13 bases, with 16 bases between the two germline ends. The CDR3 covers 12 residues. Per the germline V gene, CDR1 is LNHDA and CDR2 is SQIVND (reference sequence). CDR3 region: CASSADGIGEYF. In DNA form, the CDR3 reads TGTGCCAGTAGTGCCGACGGGATAGGCGAGTATTTT. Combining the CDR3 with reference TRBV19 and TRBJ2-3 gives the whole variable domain DGGITQSPKYLFRKEGQNVTLSCEQNLNHDAMYWYRQDPGQGLRLIYYSQIVNDFQKGDIAEGYSVSREKKESFPLTVTSAQKNPTAFYLCASSADGIGEYFGPGTRLTVL.